One and the same sample provided the 25 T cell receptor beta chains below, sequenced in a study of beta chain features in type 1 diabetes listed by TCRdb under 2018. Beyond this particular receptor, the publication reports: Type 1 diabetes patients showed a moderate but significant shortening of TCRB CDR3 length in all four CD4+ subsets.

Their target antigens are unknown. The library relied on the immunoSEQ multiplex PCR assay. The High Capacity cDNA Reverse Transcription Kit was used to reverse transcribe all of the isolated RNA, meaning that expressed TCRB transcripts were what got sequenced. TCRdb took over this immuneACCESS table, retaining in-frame rearrangements with V and J assigned. Such tables are incomplete; in checked studies, under half of the missing clones stem from an unresolved V gene, and the remainder is unexplained. Here the sample has about 710,000 clones; roughly an eighth occur a single time. The ten largest make up 0.035% to 0.04% of the sample. Material for sequencing was naive CD4+ T cells from blood. The cell subset or site label on this specimen signifies: true naive CD4+ T cells. The receptors derive from a man between 18 and 29 years old with type 1 diabetes.

In its sample, this clone was seen a few times. V gene TRBV6-1 combines with J gene TRBJ2-7; D not resolved. V was pared by 6 bases and J by 3 bases, with 9 bases between. This CDR3 has 12 residues. Per germline, CDR1 MNHNS and CDR2 SASEGT. The CDR3 spells CASSLPNYEQYF. The CDR3 nucleotides are TGTGCCAGCAGCTTACCGAACTACGAGCAGTACTTC.

The V call is TRBV27, the J call TRBJ2-7; D is possibly TRBD1 or TRBD2 (6 bases each). Trimming shortened V by 2 bases and J by 0 bases, and 38 bases separated the two germline ends. Germline V lookup: CDR1 MNHEY, CDR2 SMNVEV (reference sequence). The CDR3 extends over 24 amino acids. The CDR3 sequence is CASSLQGGPRALSVYEADSYEQYF. The CDR3 nucleotides are TGTGCCAGCAGTTTACAAGGGGGGCCCCGGGCCCTGTCGGTATATGAGGCCGACTCCTACGAGCAGTACTTC.

V is TRBV28 and J is TRBJ2-7; 10 bases match TRBD2. The CDR3 sequence is 15 residues long. Trimming at V came to 7 bases and at J to 5 bases, leaving 11 bases not matched to a gene. Germline V gene data show CDR1 as MDHEN and CDR2 as SYDVKM. CDR3 amino acids: CASTPPGTSENEQYF. The CDR3 DNA is TGTGCCAGCACCCCTCCCGGGACTAGCGAAAACGAGCAGTACTTC.

The chain carries TRBV9 and TRBJ2-4; D is uncertain. Deletions cut 0 bases from V and 0 bases from J, with 7 bases between. The CDR3 length is 15 residues. Germline V gives CDR1 SGDLS, CDR2 YYNGEE. The CDR3 here is CASSVGGIAKNIQYF. The CDR3 DNA reads as TGTGCCAGCAGCGTAGGTGGGATAGCCAAAAACATTCAGTACTTC.

This sequence joins TRBV4-1 and TRBJ2-4; D is uncertain. Per germline, CDR1 MGHRA and CDR2 YSYEKL. Trimming stripped 3 bases from V and 8 bases from J, with 11 bases between. The CDR3 contains 13 residues. CDR3 sequence: CASSHARADIQYF. The CDR3 DNA reads TGCGCCAGCAGCCATGCTAGGGCAGACATTCAGTACTTC.

In regard to this clone: The same CDR3 is also encoded by other DNA sequences in this sample. The chain recombines TRBV6-6 with TRBJ2-7, with D unresolved. The CDR3 length is 12 residues. Germline values: CDR1 MNHNY, CDR2 SVGAGI (reference sequence). The germline V and J ends were trimmed by 6 bases and 4 bases, with 10 bases remaining between them. This CDR3 is CASSPGRYEQYF. DNA for the CDR3: TGTGCCAGCAGCCCCGGACGATACGAGCAGTACTTC.

This clone occurred a few times. The rearrangement links TRBV11-2 to TRBJ2-3; D remains unclear. Trimming cost V 1 base and J 2 bases, with 7 bases left between them. The CDR3 consists of 14 residues. Germline CDR1 and CDR2: SGHAT and FQNNGV. The DNA for the CDR3 is TGTGCCAGCAGCTTAGGGACCTTCACAGATACGCAGTATTTT. Protein product: CASSLGTFTDTQYF. The complete variable domain, with remaining parts taken from reference TRBV11-2 and TRBJ2-3, reads EAGVAQSPRYKIIEKRQSVAFWCNPISGHATLYWYQQILGQGPKLLIQFQNNGVVDDSQLPKDRFSAERLKGVDSTLKIQPAKLEDSAVYLCASSLGTFTDTQYFGPGTRLTVL.

This clone was observed a few times. V gene TRBV7-9 combines with J gene TRBJ2-7; no clear D. The germline V gene encodes CDR1 SEHNR and CDR2 FQNEAQ (reference sequence). The V gene lost 0 bases and the J gene lost 1 base, with 10 bases spanning the gap. This CDR3 region has 15 residues. In nucleotides, the CDR3 is TGTGCCAGCAGCTTAGCCGACCCTGGATCCTACGAGCAGTACTTC. Its protein is CASSLADPGSYEQYF.

This clone was detected only a few times. V and J are TRBV28 and TRBJ1-2; possibly TRBD1 for D (5 bases). V was pared by 5 bases and J by 5 bases, with 12 bases between. The CDR3 totals 13 residues. Germline CDR1 and CDR2: MDHEN and SYDVKM. CDR3 in DNA: TGTGCCAGCAGTGCCGGGACCATTTATGGCTACACCTTC. The encoded protein is CASSAGTIYGYTF.

Note on this clone: Other DNA sequences in the same sample also yield this CDR3. The chain employs TRBV20-1 and TRBJ2-5, with D uncertain. There are 11 residues in the CDR3. Germline-derived CDR1 and CDR2 are DFQATT and SNEGSKA (reference sequence). Between the trimmed V and J ends, which lost 2 bases and 5 bases, there was a span of 6 bases. CDR3 protein: CSARTRETQYF. The CDR3 coding sequence is TGCAGTGCTAGAACGCGGGAGACCCAGTACTTC.

A few counts support this clone. This rearrangement joins TRBV5-4 to TRBJ2-2; 11 bases align to TRBD2. The V and J ends lost 5 bases and 0 bases, in that order; junction bases with no gene match: 3. Per germline, CDR1 SGHNT and CDR2 YYREEE (reference sequence). The CDR3 totals 16 residues. The CDR3 DNA reads TGTGCCAGCAGTTTGACTAGCGGGGCGAACACCGGGGAGCTGTTTTTT. It specifies CASSLTSGANTGELFF. The whole variable domain, remainder taken from reference TRBV5-4 and TRBJ2-2, is ETGVTQSPTHLIKTRGQQVTLRCSSQSGHNTVSWYQQALGQGPQFIFQYYREEENGRGNFPPRFSGLQFPNYSSELNVNALELDDSALYLCASSLTSGANTGELFFGEGSRLTVL.

V is TRBV2 and J is TRBJ1-2, with TRBD1 matching 11 bases. CDR1 SNHLY and CDR2 FYNNEI come from the germline V gene. The ends lost 6 bases at V and 4 bases at J; junction bases unmatched: 4. The CDR3 loop spans 14 amino acids. CDR3 bases: TGTGCCAGCAGGGACAGGGGGCTGGGCTATGGCTACACCTTC. Residues: CASRDRGLGYGYTF.

This chain links TRBV4-2 with TRBJ2-3; 10 bases match TRBD1. The CDR3 consists of 15 residues. The germline V gene has CDR1 LGHNA and CDR2 YNFKEQ. The trim removed 2 bases at V and 6 bases at J, leaving 5 bases unmatched. The CDR3 is CASSQPDRGPDTQYF. The DNA for the CDR3 is TGTGCCAGCAGCCAACCCGACAGGGGGCCGGATACGCAGTATTTT.

This clone has just a few counts. Other DNA sequences in this sample translate to the same CDR3. V and J are TRBV29-1 and TRBJ2-1; D gene unclear. Germline lookup yields CDR1 SQVTM and CDR2 ANQGSEA. The CDR3 runs 14 residues. V dropped 4 bases and J dropped 0 bases, with 10 bases sitting between them. The CDR3 nucleotides read TGCAGCGTTGTTCGAGGAAGCTCCTACAATGAGCAGTTCTTC. Amino acid sequence: CSVVRGSSYNEQFF.

The chain joins TRBV7-2 to TRBJ2-7; tentatively, D is TRBD2 (5 bases). Germline V gene data show CDR1 as SGHTA and CDR2 as FQGNSA. This CDR3 contains 13 residues. Trimming took off 3 bases at V and 0 bases at J, with 6 bases between the two ends. The CDR3 region has the DNA TGTGCCAGCAGCTTTGCGGGCTCCTACGAGCAGTACTTC. Its translation is CASSFAGSYEQYF.

V is TRBV6-5 and J is TRBJ1-6, with TRBD1 identical over 7 bases. The CDR3 is 15 residues long. Germline values: CDR1 MNHEY, CDR2 SVGAGI. The V gene end was trimmed by 2 bases and the J gene end by 10 bases; junction bases not matched to a gene: 8. The DNA of the CDR3 is TGTGCCAGCAGTTACCGCATAGGGGGCTCCTCACCCCTCCACTTT. It is translated as CASSYRIGGSSPLHF.

This clone was observed a handful of times. The same CDR3 also results from other DNA sequences found in this sample. The chain combines TRBV5-1 with TRBJ1-5; 7 nucleotides line up with TRBD1. Trimming at V came to 0 bases and at J to 7 bases, leaving 4 bases not matched to a gene. CDR1 and CDR2 from the germline V gene are SGHRS and YFSETQ. This CDR3 is 14 amino acids long. This CDR3 reads CASSLEGAGQPQHF. The CDR3 bases are TGCGCCAGCAGCTTGGAGGGGGCAGGGCAGCCCCAGCATTTT. Full variable domain (rest looked up from reference TRBV5-1 and TRBJ1-5): KAGVTQTPRYLIKTRGQQVTLSCSPISGHRSVSWYQQTPGQGLQFLFEYFSETQRNKGNFPGRFSGRQFSNSRSEMNVSTLELGDSALYLCASSLEGAGQPQHFGDGTRLSIL.

This clone was seen more than once but under ten times. V usage is TRBV5-4 and J usage is TRBJ2-1, with 7 bases that match TRBD1. The CDR3 is made up of 13 amino acids. J lost 6 bases, V lost 0 bases, and 0 bases had no gene match. Germline V gene data show CDR1 as SGHNT and CDR2 as YYREEE (reference sequence). The DNA for the CDR3 is TGTGCCAGCAGCTTGGCAGGGGGCAATGAGCAGTTCTTC. It codes for CASSLAGGNEQFF.

In this sample, this clone turned up many times. The V call is TRBV5-1, the J call TRBJ2-3; no definite D call. The ends were cut back, 3 bases at V and 5 bases at J, with 4 bases in the middle. This CDR3 has 11 residues. The germline V gene encodes CDR1 SGHRS and CDR2 YFSETQ. CDR3 coding DNA: TGCGCCAGCAGCTGGGGAGATACGCAGTATTTT. It is translated as CASSWGDTQYF.

The CDR3 region has the DNA TGCGCCAGCAGCCCGGGCGTTAACTCTGGAAACACCATATATTTT. This gives the protein CASSPGVNSGNTIYF. The J gene is TRBJ1-3, the V gene TRBV5-1, with D uncertain. V was trimmed by 4 bases and J by 0 bases, leaving 11 bases between them. The CDR3 is 15 residues long. Germline V CDR1 and CDR2: SGHRS, YFSETQ.

The V gene is TRBV9, the J gene TRBJ1-1; no firm D call. This CDR3 spans 12 amino acids. Trimming cost V 0 bases and J 6 bases, with 6 bases left between them. Germline V gene sequence: CDR1 SGDLS, CDR2 YYNGEE. The CDR3 reads CASSVGEAEAFF. The CDR3 DNA follows: TGTGCCAGCAGCGTAGGGGAGGCTGAAGCTTTCTTT.

This clone was seen a handful of times. V is TRBV30 and J is TRBJ1-6; D possibly corresponds to TRBD1 (5 bases). V was clipped by 3 bases and J by 7 bases, with 10 bases between them. Germline V gene data show CDR1 as GTSNPN and CDR2 as SVGIG (reference sequence). The CDR3 is made up of 13 amino acids. The CDR3: CAWSDTGNSPLHF. In DNA form, the CDR3 reads TGTGCCTGGAGCGATACAGGAAATTCACCCCTCCACTTT.

This clone was detected only a few times. This chain connects TRBV27 to TRBJ1-2, with D unresolved. Germline loops: CDR1 MNHEY, CDR2 SMNVEV (reference sequence). V dropped 3 bases and J dropped 2 bases, with 7 bases sitting between them. This CDR3 region has 13 residues. The chain's CDR3 is CASSFRANYGYTF. The CDR3 DNA sequence: TGTGCCAGCAGTTTTAGGGCAAACTATGGCTACACCTTC.

The chain carries TRBV9 and TRBJ1-2, with 7 bases aligning to TRBD1. The germline V gene has CDR1 SGDLS and CDR2 YYNGEE. This CDR3 contains 14 residues. Trimming took 3 bases from V and 7 from J; bases not matched to a gene: 9. The chain's CDR3 is CASSASTGSAGYTF. CDR3 nucleotide sequence: TGTGCCAGCAGCGCCTCGACAGGGTCGGCTGGCTACACCTTC.

The chain carries TRBV28 and TRBJ1-2; 7 nucleotides align to TRBD1. Germline V lookup: CDR1 MDHEN, CDR2 SYDVKM. The V gene end was trimmed by 6 bases and the J gene end by 8 bases; junction bases not matched to a gene: 15. The CDR3 length is 15 residues. CDR3 loop: CASSPGTDQTGGYTF. The CDR3 DNA reads TGTGCCAGCAGCCCAGGGACAGACCAAACGGGAGGCTACACCTTC.